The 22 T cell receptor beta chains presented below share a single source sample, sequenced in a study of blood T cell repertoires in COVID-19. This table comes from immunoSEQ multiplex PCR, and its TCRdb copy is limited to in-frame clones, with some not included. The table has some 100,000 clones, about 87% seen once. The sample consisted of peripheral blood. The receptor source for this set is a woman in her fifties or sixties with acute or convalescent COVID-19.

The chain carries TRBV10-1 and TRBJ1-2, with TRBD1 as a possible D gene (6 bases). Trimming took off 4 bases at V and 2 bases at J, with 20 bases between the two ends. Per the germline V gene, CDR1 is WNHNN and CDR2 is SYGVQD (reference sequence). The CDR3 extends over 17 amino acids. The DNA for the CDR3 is TGCGCCAGCAGTGGGGGGACAACCCCAGCTGGGAACTATGGCTACACCTTC. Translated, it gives CASSGGTTPAGNYGYTF.

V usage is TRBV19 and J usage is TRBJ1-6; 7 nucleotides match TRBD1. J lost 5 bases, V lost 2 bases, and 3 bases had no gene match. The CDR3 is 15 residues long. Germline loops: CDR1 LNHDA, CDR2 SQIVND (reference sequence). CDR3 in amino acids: CASSIQGVDNSPLHF. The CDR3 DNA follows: TGTGCCAGTAGTATACAGGGGGTTGATAATTCACCCCTCCACTTT.

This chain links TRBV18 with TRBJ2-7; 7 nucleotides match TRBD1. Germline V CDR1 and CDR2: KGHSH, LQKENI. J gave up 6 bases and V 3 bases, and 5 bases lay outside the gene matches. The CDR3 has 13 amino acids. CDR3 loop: CASSPTGLIEQYF. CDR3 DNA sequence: TGTGCCAGCTCACCGACAGGGTTAATCGAGCAGTACTTC.

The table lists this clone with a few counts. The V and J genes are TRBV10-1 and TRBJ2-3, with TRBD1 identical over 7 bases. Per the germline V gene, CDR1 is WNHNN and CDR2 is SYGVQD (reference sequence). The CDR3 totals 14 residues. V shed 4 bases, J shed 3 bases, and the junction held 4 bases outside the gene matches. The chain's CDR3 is CASSAGTETDTQYF. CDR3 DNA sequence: TGCGCCAGCAGTGCCGGGACAGAAACAGATACGCAGTATTTT.

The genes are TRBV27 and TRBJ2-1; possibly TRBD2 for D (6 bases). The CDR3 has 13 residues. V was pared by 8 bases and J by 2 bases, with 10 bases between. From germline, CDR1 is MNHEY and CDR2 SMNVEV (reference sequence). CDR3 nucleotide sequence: TGTGCCAGCGGGACTGATACCTACAATGAGCAGTTCTTC. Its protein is CASGTDTYNEQFF.

For the CDR3, the DNA is TGCGCCAGCAGTCCCTTCCTGGTGGGACTCAGGAACACCATATATTTT. Protein sequence: CASSPFLVGLRNTIYF. This sequence joins TRBV23-1 and TRBJ1-3; tentative D call: TRBD1 (5 bases). TRBV23-1 carries the ORF label, with uncertain function. Trimming took 4 bases from V and 7 from J, leaving 20 bases between them. The CDR3 extends over 16 amino acids.

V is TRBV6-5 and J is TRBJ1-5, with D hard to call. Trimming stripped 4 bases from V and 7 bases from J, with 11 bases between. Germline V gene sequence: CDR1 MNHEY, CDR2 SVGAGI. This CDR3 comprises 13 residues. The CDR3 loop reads CASSLVSGQPQHF. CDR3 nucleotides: TGTGCCAGCAGTTTGGTTTCAGGACAGCCCCAGCATTTT.

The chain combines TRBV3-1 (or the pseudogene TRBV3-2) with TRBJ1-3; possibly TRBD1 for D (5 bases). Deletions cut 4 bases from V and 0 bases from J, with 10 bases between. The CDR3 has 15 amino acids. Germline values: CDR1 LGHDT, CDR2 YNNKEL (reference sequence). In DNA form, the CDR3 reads TGTGCCAGCAGCCGGGAAGGGGTCTCTGGAAACACCATATATTTT. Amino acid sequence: CASSREGVSGNTIYF.

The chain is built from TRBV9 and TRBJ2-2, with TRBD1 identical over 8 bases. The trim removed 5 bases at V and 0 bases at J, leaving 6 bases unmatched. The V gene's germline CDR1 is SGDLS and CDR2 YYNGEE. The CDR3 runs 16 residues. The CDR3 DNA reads TGTGCCAGCAGACCCGGACAGGGTTCGAACACCGGGGAGCTGTTTTTT. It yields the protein CASRPGQGSNTGELFF.

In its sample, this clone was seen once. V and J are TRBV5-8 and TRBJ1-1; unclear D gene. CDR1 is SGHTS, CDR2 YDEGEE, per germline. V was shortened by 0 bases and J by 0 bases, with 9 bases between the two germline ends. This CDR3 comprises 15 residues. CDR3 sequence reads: CASSLAGKMNTEAFF. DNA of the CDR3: TGTGCCAGCAGCTTGGCCGGGAAGATGAACACTGAAGCTTTCTTT.

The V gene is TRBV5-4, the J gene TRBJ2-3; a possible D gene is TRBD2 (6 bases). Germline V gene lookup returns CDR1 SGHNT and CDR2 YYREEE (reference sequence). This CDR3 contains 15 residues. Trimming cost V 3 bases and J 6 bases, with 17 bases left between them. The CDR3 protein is CASSSGLAEMDTQYF. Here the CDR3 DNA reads TGTGCCAGCAGCTCGGGACTCGCAGAGATGGATACGCAGTATTTT.

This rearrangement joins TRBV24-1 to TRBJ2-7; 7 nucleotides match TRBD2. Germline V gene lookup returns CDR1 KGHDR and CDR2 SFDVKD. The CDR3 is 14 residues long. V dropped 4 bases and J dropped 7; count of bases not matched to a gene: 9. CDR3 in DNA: TGTGCCACCAGTGACACTCTATCCGGGGGGGAGCAGTACTTC. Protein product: CATSDTLSGGEQYF.

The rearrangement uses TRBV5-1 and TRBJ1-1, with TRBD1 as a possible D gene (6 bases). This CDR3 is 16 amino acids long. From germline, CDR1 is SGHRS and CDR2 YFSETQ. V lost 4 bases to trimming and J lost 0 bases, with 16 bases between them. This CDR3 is CASSRRGDRLNTEAFF. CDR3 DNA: TGCGCCAGCAGCCGCCGAGGCGACAGGTTGAACACTGAAGCTTTCTTT.

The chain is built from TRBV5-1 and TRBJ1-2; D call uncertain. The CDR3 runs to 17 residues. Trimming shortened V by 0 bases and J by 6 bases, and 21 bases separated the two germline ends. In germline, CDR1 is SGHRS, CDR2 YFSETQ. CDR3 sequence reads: CASSLEGRPGRVNGYTF. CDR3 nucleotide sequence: TGCGCCAGCAGCTTGGAGGGCAGGCCGGGAAGGGTCAATGGCTACACCTTC. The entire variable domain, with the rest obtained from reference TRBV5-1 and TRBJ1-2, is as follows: KAGVTQTPRYLIKTRGQQVTLSCSPISGHRSVSWYQQTPGQGLQFLFEYFSETQRNKGNFPGRFSGRQFSNSRSEMNVSTLELGDSALYLCASSLEGRPGRVNGYTFGSGTRLTVV.

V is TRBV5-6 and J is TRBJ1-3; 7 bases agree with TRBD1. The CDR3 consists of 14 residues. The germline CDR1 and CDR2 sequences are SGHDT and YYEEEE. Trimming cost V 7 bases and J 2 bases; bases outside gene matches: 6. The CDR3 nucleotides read TGTGCCAGCGGGCCTACAGGGGCTGGAAACACCATATATTTT. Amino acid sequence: CASGPTGAGNTIYF.

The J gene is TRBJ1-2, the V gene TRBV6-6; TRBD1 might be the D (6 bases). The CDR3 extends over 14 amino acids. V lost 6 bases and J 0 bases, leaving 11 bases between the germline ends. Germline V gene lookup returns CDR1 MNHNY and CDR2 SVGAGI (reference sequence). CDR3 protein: CASRQGSANYGYTF. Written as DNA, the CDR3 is TGTGCCAGCAGACAGGGTTCAGCTAACTATGGCTACACCTTC.

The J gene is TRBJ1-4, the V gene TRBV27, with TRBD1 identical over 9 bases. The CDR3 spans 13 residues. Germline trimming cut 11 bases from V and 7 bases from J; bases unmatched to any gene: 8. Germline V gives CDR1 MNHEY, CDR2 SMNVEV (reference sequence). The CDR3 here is CASTGGPAEKLFF. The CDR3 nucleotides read TGTGCCTCAACAGGGGGCCCGGCTGAAAAACTGTTTTTT.

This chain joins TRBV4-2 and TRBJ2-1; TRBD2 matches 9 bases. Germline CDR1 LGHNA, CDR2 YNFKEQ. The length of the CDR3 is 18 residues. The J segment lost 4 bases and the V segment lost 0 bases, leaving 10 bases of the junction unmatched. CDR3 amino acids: CASSQELAGAKGYNEQFF. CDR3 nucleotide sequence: TGTGCCAGCAGCCAAGAGTTAGCGGGGGCCAAGGGGTACAATGAGCAGTTCTTC.

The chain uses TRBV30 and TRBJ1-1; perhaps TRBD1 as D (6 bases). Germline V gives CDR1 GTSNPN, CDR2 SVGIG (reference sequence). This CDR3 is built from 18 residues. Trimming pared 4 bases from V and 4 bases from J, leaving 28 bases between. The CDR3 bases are TGTGCCTGGACTGTACTCCCGGGTAGCCACAGGGTCGGCACTGAAGCTTTCTTT. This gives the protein CAWTVLPGSHRVGTEAFF.

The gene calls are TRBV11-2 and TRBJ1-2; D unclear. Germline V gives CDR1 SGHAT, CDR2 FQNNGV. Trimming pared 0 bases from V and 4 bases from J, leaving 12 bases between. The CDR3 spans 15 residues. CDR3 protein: CASSLDRTTAYGYTF. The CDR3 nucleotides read TGTGCCAGCAGCTTAGATCGAACCACAGCCTATGGCTACACCTTC. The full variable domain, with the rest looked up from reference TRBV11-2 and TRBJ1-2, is EAGVAQSPRYKIIEKRQSVAFWCNPISGHATLYWYQQILGQGPKLLIQFQNNGVVDDSQLPKDRFSAERLKGVDSTLKIQPAKLEDSAVYLCASSLDRTTAYGYTFGSGTRLTVV.

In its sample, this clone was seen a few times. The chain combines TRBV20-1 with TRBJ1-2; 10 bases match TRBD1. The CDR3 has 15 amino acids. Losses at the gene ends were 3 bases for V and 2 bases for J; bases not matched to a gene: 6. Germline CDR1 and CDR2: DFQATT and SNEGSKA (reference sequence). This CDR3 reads CSASSPGQGNYGYTF. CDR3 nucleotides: TGCAGTGCTAGTTCCCCGGGACAGGGGAACTATGGCTACACCTTC.

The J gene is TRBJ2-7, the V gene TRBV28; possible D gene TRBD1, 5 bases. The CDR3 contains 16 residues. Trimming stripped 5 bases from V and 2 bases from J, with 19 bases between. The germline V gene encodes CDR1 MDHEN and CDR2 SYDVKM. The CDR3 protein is CASSPPSDSPTYEQYF. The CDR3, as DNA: TGTGCCAGCAGTCCTCCCTCCGACAGTCCTACCTACGAGCAGTACTTC.